The clone carrying this TCR beta chain was detected a few times. It was with a sample-barcoded 5' primer and a J-beta primer mix that a second PCR of roughly 6 to 12 cycles was run. TCRdb re-analysed the 5' RACE reads in MiXCR, keeping a single row per CDR3 protein. The sample has more than 650,000 distinct CDR3 sequences; 25% to 30% are singletons. The entry originates in a study of blood T cells in healthy people across ages. The sample was also reused in another study, on T cells of mothers and their children. That paper adds: The whole RNA yield was converted to cDNA, approximately 1.6 ug per 15 ul.

The TCR sequence derives from a boy between 10 and 17 years old in good health. The sequenced sample was blood.

CDR3 in amino acids: CASSLNTYSYEQYF. DNA for the CDR3: TGTGCCAGCAGTTTAAATACGTACTCCTACGAGCAGTACTTC. This chain links TRBV27 with TRBJ2-7; D is unresolved. This CDR3 is built from 14 residues. The germline V gene encodes CDR1 MNHEY and CDR2 SMNVEV (reference sequence). The V and J ends lost 2 bases and 0 bases respectively, with 8 bases between them.